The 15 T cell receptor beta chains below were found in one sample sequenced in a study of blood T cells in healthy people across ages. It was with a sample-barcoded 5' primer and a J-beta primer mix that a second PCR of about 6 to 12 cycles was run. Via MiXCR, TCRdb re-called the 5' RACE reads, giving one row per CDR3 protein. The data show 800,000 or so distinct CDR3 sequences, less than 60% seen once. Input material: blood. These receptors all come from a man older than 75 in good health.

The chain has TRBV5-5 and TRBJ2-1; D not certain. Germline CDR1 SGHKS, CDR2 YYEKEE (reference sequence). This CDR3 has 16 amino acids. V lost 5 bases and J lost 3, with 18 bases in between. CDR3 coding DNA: TGTGCCAGCAGTGTCCGAGCGCCGAGCTTCTACAATGAGCAGTTCTTC. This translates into CASSVRAPSFYNEQFF.

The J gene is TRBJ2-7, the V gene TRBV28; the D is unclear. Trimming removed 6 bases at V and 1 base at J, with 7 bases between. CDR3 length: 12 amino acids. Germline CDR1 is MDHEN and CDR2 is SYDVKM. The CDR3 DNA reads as TGTGCCAGCAGCGATAGGTCCTACGAGCAGTACTTC. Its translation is CASSDRSYEQYF.

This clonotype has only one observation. CDR3 DNA sequence: TGTGCCAGCAGCTCCGGACAGGGAAGTCCAGATACGCAGTATTTT. Protein product: CASSSGQGSPDTQYF. This chain links TRBV7-2 with TRBJ2-3, with TRBD1 matching over 8 bases. The germline V gene has CDR1 SGHTA and CDR2 FQGNSA. V was pared by 4 bases and J by 4 bases, with 7 bases of the junction left unmatched. The CDR3 totals 15 residues.

The CDR3 loop is CASSLARVETDTQYF. The CDR3, as DNA: TGTGCCAGCAGTTTAGCGCGGGTCGAAACAGATACGCAGTATTTT. The chain couples TRBV12-3 or TRBV12-4 to TRBJ2-3; possible D gene TRBD2, 5 bases. The CDR3 is 15 amino acids. The ends were cut back, 0 bases at V and 3 bases at J, with 10 bases in the middle.

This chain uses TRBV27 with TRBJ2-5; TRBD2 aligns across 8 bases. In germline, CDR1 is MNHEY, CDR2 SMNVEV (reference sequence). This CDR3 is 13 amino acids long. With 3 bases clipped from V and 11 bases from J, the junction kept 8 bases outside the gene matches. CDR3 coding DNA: TGTGCCAGCAGTTTCGGGAGGGCCCAGGAGCAGTACTTC. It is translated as CASSFGRAQEQYF.

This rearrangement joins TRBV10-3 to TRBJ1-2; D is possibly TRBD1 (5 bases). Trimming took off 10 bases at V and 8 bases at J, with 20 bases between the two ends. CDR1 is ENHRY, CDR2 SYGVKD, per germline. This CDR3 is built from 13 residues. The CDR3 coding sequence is TGTGCCACCAACGGGACTCCCAAGGAGGGCTACACCTTC. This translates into CATNGTPKEGYTF.

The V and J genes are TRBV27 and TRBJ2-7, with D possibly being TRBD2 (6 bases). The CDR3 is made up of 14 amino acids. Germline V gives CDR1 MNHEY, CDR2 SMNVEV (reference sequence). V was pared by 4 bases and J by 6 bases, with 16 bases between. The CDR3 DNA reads TGTGCCAGCAGTTCCCTCGGGACTGGGTTCGAGCAGTACTTC. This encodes CASSSLGTGFEQYF.

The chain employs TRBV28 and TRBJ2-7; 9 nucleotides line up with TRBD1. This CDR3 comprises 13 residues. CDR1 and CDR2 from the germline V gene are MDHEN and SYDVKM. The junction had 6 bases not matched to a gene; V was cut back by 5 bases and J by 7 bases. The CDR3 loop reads CASSGRDREEQYF. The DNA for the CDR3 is TGTGCCAGCAGTGGGAGGGACAGGGAAGAGCAGTACTTC.

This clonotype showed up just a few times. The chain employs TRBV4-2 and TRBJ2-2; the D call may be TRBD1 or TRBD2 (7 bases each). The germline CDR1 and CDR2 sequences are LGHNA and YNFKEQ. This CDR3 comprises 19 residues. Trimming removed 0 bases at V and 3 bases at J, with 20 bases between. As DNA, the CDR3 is TGTGCCAGCAGCCAAGAAGGGGGAGGGGGCCGTTATGACACCGGGGAGCTGTTTTTT. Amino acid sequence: CASSQEGGGGRYDTGELFF.

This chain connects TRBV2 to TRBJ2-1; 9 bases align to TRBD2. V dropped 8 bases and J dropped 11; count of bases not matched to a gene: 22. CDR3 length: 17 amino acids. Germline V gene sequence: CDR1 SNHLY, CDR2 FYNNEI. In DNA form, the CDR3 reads TGTGCCAGCTTCGGGGGCGATCGACTAGCGGCAGACGGCCAGCAGTTCTTC. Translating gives CASFGGDRLAADGQQFF. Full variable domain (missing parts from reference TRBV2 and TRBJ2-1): EPEVTQTPSHQVTQMGQEVILRCVPISNHLYFYWYRQILGQKVEFLVSFYNNEISEKSEIFDDQFSVERPDGSNFTLKIRSTKLEDSAMYFCASFGGDRLAADGQQFFGPGTRLTVL.

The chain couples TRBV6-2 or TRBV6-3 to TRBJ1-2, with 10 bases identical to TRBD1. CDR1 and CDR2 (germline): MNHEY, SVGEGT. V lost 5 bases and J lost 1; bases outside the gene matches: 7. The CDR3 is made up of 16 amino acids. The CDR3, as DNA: TGTGCCAGCAGTCGACAGGGGGCGAAGGATAACTATGGCTACACCTTC. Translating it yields CASSRQGAKDNYGYTF.

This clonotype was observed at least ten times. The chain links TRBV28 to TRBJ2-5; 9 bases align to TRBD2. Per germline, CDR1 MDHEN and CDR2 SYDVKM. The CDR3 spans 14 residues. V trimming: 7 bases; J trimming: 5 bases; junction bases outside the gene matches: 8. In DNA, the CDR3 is TGTGCCAGCACCCGGCGGGGGGGAGGTGAGACCCAGTACTTC. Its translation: CASTRRGGGETQYF.

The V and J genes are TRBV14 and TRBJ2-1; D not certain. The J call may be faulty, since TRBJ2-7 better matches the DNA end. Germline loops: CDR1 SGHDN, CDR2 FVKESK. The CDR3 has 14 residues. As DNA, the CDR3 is TGTGCCAGCAGCCCGGGTAGCTCCTACAATGAGCAGTACTTC. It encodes CASSPGSSYNEQYF.

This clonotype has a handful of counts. The CDR3 DNA reads as TGTGCCAGCAGTGTTTTCGGGGGGCCCACACAGGAGCAGTACTTC. It codes for CASSVFGGPTQEQYF. The V call is TRBV2, the J call TRBJ2-7; D is perhaps TRBD2 (7 bases). Germline assignment: CDR1 SNHLY and CDR2 FYNNEI. V was pared by 4 bases and J by 7 bases, with 20 bases between. CDR3 length: 15 residues. Drawing the rest from reference TRBV2 and TRBJ2-7, the complete variable domain is EPEVTQTPSHQVTQMGQEVILRCVPISNHLYFYWYRQILGQKVEFLVSFYNNEISEKSEIFDDQFSVERPDGSNFTLKIRSTKLEDSAMYFCASSVFGGPTQEQYFGPGTRLTVT.

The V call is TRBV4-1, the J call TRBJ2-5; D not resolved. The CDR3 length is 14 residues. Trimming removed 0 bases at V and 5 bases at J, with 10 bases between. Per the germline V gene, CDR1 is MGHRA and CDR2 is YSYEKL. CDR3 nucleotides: TGCGCCAGCAGCCAAGAGGACGGATTCGAGACCCAGTACTTC. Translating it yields CASSQEDGFETQYF.